This T cell receptor beta chain was retrieved from a study of blood T cell repertoires in COVID-19. Profiling relied on immunoSEQ multiplex PCR, and the TCRdb table lists in-frame clones only, not all of them. In the table there are around 300,000 clones, around four fifths of which are singletons. The CDR3 has 18 amino acids. CDR1 is SGHAT and CDR2 is FQNNGV in the germline V gene. The J segment lost 6 bases and the V segment lost 5 bases, leaving 19 bases of the junction unmatched. The source of this sequence is a woman in her 50s who had recovered from COVID-19. The sample was peripheral blood. The chain has TRBV11-2 and TRBJ2-1; TRBD2 aligns across 7 bases. DNA for the CDR3: TGTGCCAGCAGCGCAAGCGGGGCGGGGCGACTAGCTTTCAATGAGCAGTTCTTC. Encoded protein: CASSASGAGRLAFNEQFF.